The 13 T cell receptor beta chains given below trace back to one sample, sequenced in a study of blood T cell repertoires in COVID-19. The data were produced by immunoSEQ multiplex PCR, yet TCRdb's version contains in-frame clones alone and is incomplete. Of some 180,000 clones detected, 70% to 80% appear once; the ten largest clones hold around 7.9%. Sequencing was performed on peripheral blood. Receptors originate from a woman in her forties or fifties with active or convalescent COVID-19.

J is TRBJ1-6 and V is TRBV6-5, with TRBD1 matching over 9 bases. From germline, CDR1 is MNHEY and CDR2 SVGAGI. J lost 7 bases, V lost 5 bases, and 3 bases had no gene match. The CDR3 extends over 14 amino acids. The CDR3 region is CASSNDRGNSPLHF. In nucleotides, the CDR3 is TGTGCCAGCAGTAACGACAGGGGGAATTCACCCCTCCACTTT.

This clone was found a few times. V usage is TRBV30 and J usage is TRBJ1-2; D uncertain. V lost 0 bases to trimming and J lost 4 bases, with 9 bases between them. This CDR3 is 13 amino acids long. Germline loops: CDR1 GTSNPN, CDR2 SVGIG (reference sequence). CDR3 DNA sequence: TGTGCCTGGAGTGTGGAGGCAGCCTATGGCTACACCTTC. This encodes CAWSVEAAYGYTF.

The chain uses TRBV25-1 and TRBJ2-1; 9 positions agree with TRBD2. J gave up 2 bases and V 6 bases, and 2 bases lay outside the gene matches. The CDR3 consists of 14 residues. Germline V gene sequence: CDR1 MGHDK, CDR2 SYGVNS. DNA for the CDR3: TGTGCCAGCAGACGGACTAGCGCCTACAATGAGCAGTTCTTC. Residues: CASRRTSAYNEQFF.

The chain recombines TRBV27 with TRBJ2-3, with D possibly matching TRBD1 (6 bases). V lost 5 bases, J lost 1 base, and 16 bases lay in between. CDR1 MNHEY and CDR2 SMNVEV come from the germline V gene (reference sequence). The CDR3 is 16 residues long. The CDR3 region is CASSPSDRLGTDTQYF. CDR3 bases: TGTGCCAGCAGTCCTTCTGACAGGCTCGGCACAGATACGCAGTATTTT.

Points on this clone: The sample holds other DNA sequences that translate to the same CDR3. V gene TRBV19 combines with J gene TRBJ1-1, with unresolved D. Trimming left V 3 bases short and J 2 bases short, with 7 bases between. The CDR3 has 13 amino acids. In germline, CDR1 is LNHDA, CDR2 SQIVND (reference sequence). The CDR3 DNA follows: TGTGCCAGTAGTATCTCAGTAAACACTGAAGCTTTCTTT. It encodes CASSISVNTEAFF.

V and J are TRBV7-9 and TRBJ1-2; perhaps TRBD1 as D (6 bases). V was trimmed by 5 bases and J by 7 bases, leaving 17 bases between them. This CDR3 comprises 14 residues. Per the germline V gene, CDR1 is SEHNR and CDR2 is FQNEAQ (reference sequence). CDR3 in DNA: TGTGCCAGCAGCCTAATGGGGGCAGCAGCTGGCTACACCTTC. It yields the protein CASSLMGAAAGYTF.

This clone was picked up a small number of times. The genes are TRBV6-6 and TRBJ2-2; D may be TRBD2 (5 bases). CDR1 MNHNY and CDR2 SVGAGI come from the germline V gene (reference sequence). V gave up 6 bases and J gave up 1 base, with 24 bases separating them. This CDR3 comprises 19 residues. CDR3 nucleotide sequence: TGTGCCAGCAGCCGAAAGGCGGGCCGGGCGTCCGTGAACACCGGGGAGCTGTTTTTT. The encoded protein is CASSRKAGRASVNTGELFF.

This clone was seen a handful of times. V is TRBV5-4 and J is TRBJ1-6; 9 bases are a match to TRBD1. This CDR3 comprises 15 residues. V lost 3 bases and J lost 5; bases outside the gene matches: 3. The germline gives CDR1 SGHNT, CDR2 YYREEE (reference sequence). The CDR3 loop reads CASSWGQGDNSPLHF. The CDR3 DNA reads TGTGCCAGCAGCTGGGGACAGGGAGATAATTCACCCCTCCACTTT.

This chain links TRBV9 with TRBJ1-4; 7 nucleotides align to TRBD1. Germline V lookup: CDR1 SGDLS, CDR2 YYNGEE. The V gene end was trimmed by 4 bases and the J gene end by 7 bases; junction bases not matched to a gene: 13. This CDR3 is 16 amino acids long. The CDR3 sequence: CASSHGGTEGVEKLFF. The CDR3 region has the DNA TGTGCCAGCAGCCATGGAGGGACAGAAGGGGTTGAAAAACTGTTTTTT.

The DNA of the CDR3 is TGCGCCAGCAGCCAAGGGACTAGCGGGAGGGATACGCAGTATTTT. This translates into CASSQGTSGRDTQYF. This chain links TRBV4-3 with TRBJ2-3; 14 bases fit TRBD2. Germline CDR1 LGHNA, CDR2 YSLEER. Trimming removed 1 base from V and 6 bases from J; junction bases left unmatched: 0. The CDR3 consists of 15 residues.

The rearrangement joins TRBV5-8 to TRBJ2-7, with TRBD2 identical over 7 bases. This CDR3 contains 16 residues. Trimming took 4 bases from V and 1 from J; bases not matched to a gene: 11. Germline values: CDR1 SGHTS, CDR2 YDEGEE. The DNA of the CDR3 is TGTGCCAGCAGCCCTTTGGGGGGAGGGGTTTCCTACGAGCAGTACTTC. This sequence encodes CASSPLGGGVSYEQYF. Together with reference TRBV5-8 and TRBJ2-7, the CDR3 gives the full variable domain: EAGVTQSPTHLIKTRGQQATLRCSPISGHTSVYWYQQALGLGLQFLLWYDEGEERNRGNFPPRFSGRQFPNYSSELNVNALELEDSALYLCASSPLGGGVSYEQYFGPGTRLTVT.

The gene calls are TRBV3-1 (or the pseudogene TRBV3-2) and TRBJ2-5; 7 nucleotides align to TRBD2. The CDR3 has 17 residues. CDR1 is LGHDT and CDR2 is YNNKEL in the germline V gene (reference sequence). With 4 bases clipped from V and 4 bases from J, the junction kept 15 bases outside the gene matches. CDR3 bases: TGTGCCAGCAGCCCCGGACAAAGGGCGGGAGCGTTAGAGACCCAGTACTTC. Its translation: CASSPGQRAGALETQYF.

The chain couples TRBV6-5 to TRBJ1-1; unclear D gene. V lost 4 bases and J lost 1, with 16 bases in between. CDR3 size: 16 residues. CDR1 and CDR2 (germline): MNHEY, SVGAGI. The CDR3 sequence is CASSFSSASGNTEAFF. The CDR3 DNA follows: TGTGCCAGCAGTTTCTCCTCCGCGAGCGGGAACACTGAAGCTTTCTTT.